Below are 14 T cell receptor beta chains sequenced from a single sample in a study of blood T cell repertoires in COVID-19. Produced via immunoSEQ multiplex PCR; TCRdb's table is partial and in-frame only. Among roughly 120,000 clones listed, 65% to 80% were seen once. The sequenced sample consisted of peripheral blood. These receptors came from a woman aged 60-75 years with acute or convalescent COVID-19.

This chain's CDR3 is CASSVGLAGVPYEQYF. The CDR3 nucleotides read TGTGCCAGCAGCGTCGGACTAGCGGGGGTCCCCTACGAGCAGTACTTC. This chain connects TRBV5-6 to TRBJ2-7; TRBD2 matches at 13 bases. CDR3 size: 16 residues. After removal of 4 bases from V and 2 bases from J, the junction contained 6 bases not matched to a gene. Germline V gene lookup returns CDR1 SGHDT and CDR2 YYEEEE. Full variable domain (remainder filled in from reference TRBV5-6 and TRBJ2-7): DAGVTQSPTHLIKTRGQQVTLRCSPKSGHDTVSWYQQALGQGPQFIFQYYEEEERQRGNFPDRFSGHQFPNYSSELNVNALLLGDSALYLCASSVGLAGVPYEQYFGPGTRLTVT.

The gene calls are TRBV5-1 and TRBJ1-1; tentative D call: TRBD1 (6 bases). Germline V gives CDR1 SGHRS, CDR2 YFSETQ. V was shortened by 0 bases and J by 2 bases, with 14 bases between the two germline ends. CDR3 length: 16 residues. Here the CDR3 reads CASSLVPTGENTEAFF. The DNA of the CDR3 is TGCGCCAGCAGCTTGGTTCCGACAGGAGAAAACACTGAAGCTTTCTTT.

The rearrangement uses TRBV4-3 and TRBJ2-1; TRBD2 matches 8 bases. This CDR3 has 15 amino acids. Unmatched junction bases numbered 6, after V lost 0 bases and J lost 8 bases. Germline assignment: CDR1 LGHNA and CDR2 YSLEER. CDR3 in DNA: TGCGCCAGCAGCCAAGATGGCGGGAGGTTTGATGAGCAGTTCTTC. Residues: CASSQDGGRFDEQFF.

The chain is built from TRBV11-3 and TRBJ1-1; D perhaps matches TRBD1 (5 bases). Germline-derived CDR1 and CDR2 are SGHNT and YENEEA. This CDR3 has 15 amino acids. Trimming removed 1 base from V and 3 bases from J, with 12 bases in between. This CDR3 reads CASSLGGRAHTEAFF. Written as DNA, the CDR3 is TGTGCCAGCAGCTTAGGGGGCAGGGCGCACACTGAAGCTTTCTTT.

The chain carries TRBV24-1 and TRBJ2-1, with 7 bases lining up with TRBD1. CDR1 KGHDR and CDR2 SFDVKD come from the germline V gene. The CDR3 consists of 15 residues. The V segment lost 3 bases and the J segment 6 bases; nucleotides outside the gene matches: 7. The CDR3 is CATSDELAGGNEQFF. CDR3 coding DNA: TGTGCCACCAGTGATGAATTGGCAGGGGGCAATGAGCAGTTCTTC.

The rearrangement uses TRBV7-9 and TRBJ2-3; tentatively, D is TRBD2 (6 bases). The CDR3 runs 12 residues. The germline gives CDR1 SEHNR, CDR2 FQNEAQ (reference sequence). V lost 2 bases and J lost 14, with 14 bases in between. DNA of the CDR3: TGTGCCAGCAGCTTAACGACCAGCGGGTGGTATTTT. It translates to CASSLTTSGWYF.

The V call is TRBV11-3, the J call TRBJ2-2; D ambiguous. V was pared by 3 bases and J by 5 bases, with 4 bases between. This CDR3 contains 12 residues. Per germline, CDR1 SGHNT and CDR2 YENEEA. The CDR3 DNA reads as TGTGCCAGCAGCTTCGAGACCGGGGAGCTGTTTTTT. Translating it yields CASSFETGELFF.

The V and J genes are TRBV6-1 and TRBJ2-5; tentative D call: TRBD2 (6 bases). The CDR3 runs 14 residues. V lost 1 base, J lost 6 bases, and 12 bases lay in between. Per germline, CDR1 MNHNS and CDR2 SASEGT. The CDR3 DNA reads TGTGCCAGCAGTGAAGGTCCAGGGAGGAAGACCCAGTACTTC. As protein: CASSEGPGRKTQYF.

The rearrangement links TRBV28 to TRBJ1-5; 8 nucleotides line up with TRBD1. From germline, CDR1 is MDHEN and CDR2 SYDVKM. V trimming: 5 bases; J trimming: 2 bases; junction bases outside the gene matches: 2. The CDR3 has 14 amino acids. This CDR3 reads CASSPGGGNQPQHF. The CDR3, as DNA: TGTGCCAGCAGTCCAGGGGGCGGCAATCAGCCCCAGCATTTT.

The V gene is TRBV7-9, the J gene TRBJ1-4; no clear D. V was shortened by 5 bases and J by 3 bases, with 7 bases between the two germline ends. Germline values: CDR1 SEHNR, CDR2 FQNEAQ (reference sequence). This CDR3 comprises 13 residues. CDR3: CASSRPPNEKLFF. DNA of the CDR3: TGTGCCAGCAGCCGTCCCCCTAATGAAAAACTGTTTTTT.

The V and J genes are TRBV7-2 and TRBJ2-7; 10 bases align to TRBD1. The CDR3 is made up of 14 amino acids. V gave up 5 bases and J gave up 5 bases; unmatched junction bases: 6. Germline CDR1 is SGHTA and CDR2 is FQGNSA. In DNA, the CDR3 is TGTGCCAGCAGCGATCGGACAGGGGGGGACGAGCAGTACTTC. This sequence encodes CASSDRTGGDEQYF.

This clone was seen a single time. The genes are TRBV4-1 and TRBJ2-5; the D gene is possibly TRBD2 (6 bases). This CDR3 is 15 amino acids long. Trimming took 4 bases from V and 1 from J, leaving 13 bases between them. The V gene's germline CDR1 is MGHRA and CDR2 YSYEKL. DNA for the CDR3: TGCGCCAGCAGCCCAGCACTAGCTGGCCAAGAGACCCAGTACTTC. Protein sequence: CASSPALAGQETQYF.

The J gene is TRBJ2-6, the V gene TRBV21-1; the table gives TRBD1 as D, unverified against the DNA. TRBV21-1 is a pseudogene. This CDR3 is built from 18 residues. This chain's CDR3 is CASSSLWTGGGGANVLTF. CDR3 nucleotides: TGTGCCAGCAGCAGCCTTTGGACAGGGGGCGGTGGGGCCAACGTCCTGACTTTC.

CDR3 DNA sequence: TGCGCCAGCAGCCACGACAGAATGAACACTGAAGCTTTCTTT. Protein product: CASSHDRMNTEAFF. The chain uses TRBV4-3 and TRBJ1-1, with a tentative D call TRBD1 (5 bases). In germline, CDR1 is LGHNA, CDR2 YSLEER. The CDR3 totals 14 residues. Trimming shortened V by 3 bases and J by 0 bases, and 8 bases separated the two germline ends.